Detailed here is one T cell receptor beta chain. Its antigen is undetermined. The source of the sample is a study of Graves' ophthalmopathy and Graves' hyperthyroidism. For the study at large: The study drew peripheral blood at initial diagnosis, before any treatment. Study-level results: A majority of expanded thyroid clonotypes exceeding 0.001 frequency were likewise present in blood.

Scientists amplified the TCR beta CDR3 regions from RNA transcripts. HTBI-primed RT-PCR formed the first round, and a multiplex PCR formed the second. One entry per CDR3 protein results from TCRdb running MiXCR on the multiplex PCR reads. The sample shows over 650,000 distinct CDR3 sequences, more than 40% of them seen only once. Clinical symptoms, serum thyroxine, TRAb, thyroid ultrasound and orbital computed tomography formed the basis of diagnosis. Fresh peripheral blood, 8.5 to 10 ml, was the PBMC source. V lost 7 bases to trimming and J lost 2 bases, with 15 bases between them. The CDR3 is 14 residues long. From germline, CDR1 is SNHLY and CDR2 FYNNEI.

Sequencing was performed on peripheral blood. The chain recombines TRBV2 with TRBJ2-7, with a tentative D call TRBD1 (6 bases). This clonotype originated in an adult man with Graves' ophthalmopathy. CDR3 DNA: TGTGCCAGCAAACCCGGACAGATCGCCTACGAGCAGTACTTC. The encoded protein is CASKPGQIAYEQYF. Complete variable domain (other parts from reference TRBV2 and TRBJ2-7): EPEVTQTPSHQVTQMGQEVILRCVPISNHLYFYWYRQILGQKVEFLVSFYNNEISEKSEIFDDQFSVERPDGSNFTLKIRSTKLEDSAMYFCASKPGQIAYEQYFGPGTRLTVT.